The 27 T cell receptor beta chains presented below share a single source sample, sequenced in a study of T cells after yellow fever vaccination. One entry per CDR3 protein, called by TCRdb with MiXCR from the 5' RACE reads. Found here are about 320,000 distinct CDR3 sequences, about 12% of them singletons; the top ten hold 3.2%. This sample comprised CD4+ T cells sorted from PBMCs, obtained 15 days after the yellow fever booster vaccination. The origin of the receptors is a man aged 18 to 29 who received the YFV17D yellow fever vaccine.

The chain recombines TRBV11-2 with TRBJ1-3; possibly TRBD1 for D (5 bases). CDR3 length: 13 residues. Trimming stripped 6 bases from V and 3 bases from J, with 9 bases between. Looked up from germline, CDR1 is SGHAT and CDR2 is FQNNGV. Here the CDR3 DNA reads TGTGCCAGCAGTCGGGGCCTTGGAAACACCATATATTTT. Translating gives CASSRGLGNTIYF.

This clonotype appeared a few times. The chain is built from TRBV18 and TRBJ2-7, with D unclear. The CDR3 spans 12 residues. Germline-derived CDR1 and CDR2 are KGHSH and LQKENI. Trimming shortened V by 2 bases and J by 4 bases, and 6 bases separated the two germline ends. CDR3 in DNA: TGTGCCAGCTCACCAAAGGGTTACGAGCAGTACTTC. It specifies CASSPKGYEQYF.

This clonotype was counted ten times or more. V gene TRBV7-9 combines with J gene TRBJ1-3; D is perhaps TRBD1 (5 bases). Trimming pared 2 bases from V and 3 bases from J, leaving 8 bases between. CDR3 length equals 14 residues. Germline V gene lookup returns CDR1 SEHNR and CDR2 FQNEAQ (reference sequence). CDR3 sequence reads: CASSLQGIGNTIYF. The CDR3 bases are TGTGCCAGCAGCTTACAGGGAATTGGAAACACCATATATTTT. The variable domain in full, completed from reference TRBV7-9 and TRBJ1-3, reads DTGVSQNPRHKITKRGQNVTFRCDPISEHNRLYWYRQTLGQGPEFLTYFQNEAQLEKSRLLSDRFSAERPKGSFSTLEIQRTEQGDSAMYLCASSLQGIGNTIYFGEGSWLTVV.

J is TRBJ2-1 and V is TRBV7-2; 7 nucleotides align to TRBD1. With 5 bases clipped from V and 9 bases from J, the junction kept 7 bases outside the gene matches. Germline-derived CDR1 and CDR2 are SGHTA and FQGNSA. This CDR3 has 13 residues. The CDR3 protein is CASSRGQMSEQFF. CDR3 DNA sequence: TGTGCCAGCAGCCGGGGACAGATGAGTGAGCAGTTCTTC.

The count of this clonotype is one. The chain carries TRBV10-3 and TRBJ1-6, with unresolved D. The CDR3 is made up of 13 amino acids. V lost 2 bases and J lost 8, with 7 bases in between. Germline V gives CDR1 ENHRY, CDR2 SYGVKD. CDR3 bases: TGTGCCATCAGTGAGAACCACGATTCACCCCTCCACTTT. Translated: CAISENHDSPLHF.

This clonotype was picked up a small number of times. The rearrangement joins TRBV28 to TRBJ2-1; TRBD1 is a possible D gene (6 bases). Looked up from germline, CDR1 is MDHEN and CDR2 is SYDVKM. CDR3 length equals 16 residues. The chain's CDR3 is CATSSGGAEVWNEQFF. CDR3 nucleotide sequence: TGTGCGACGAGCAGTGGGGGCGCGGAGGTTTGGAATGAGCAGTTCTTC.

The V and J genes are TRBV5-1 and TRBJ2-2; TRBD1 aligns across 8 bases. With V trimmed by 0 bases and J by 7 bases, 5 bases remained unmatched. Germline CDR1 SGHRS, CDR2 YFSETQ. This CDR3 comprises 15 residues. The CDR3 DNA reads as TGCGCCAGCAGCTTGGGACAGGGGCTGGACGGGGAGCTGTTTTTT. This sequence encodes CASSLGQGLDGELFF.

Comment on this clonotype: Mismatch with germline at one junction end may stem from a read error. V usage is TRBV24-1 and J usage is TRBJ1-1; a possible D gene is TRBD1 (5 bases). From germline, CDR1 is KGHDR and CDR2 SFDVKD. The CDR3 extends over 14 amino acids. Written as DNA, the CDR3 is TGTGCCACCAGGGGACCGACGGCGAACAGTGAAGCTTTCTTT. As protein: CATRGPTANSEAFF.

J is TRBJ2-5 and V is TRBV6-5, with 10 bases identical to TRBD1. This CDR3 region has 15 residues. Germline CDR1 MNHEY, CDR2 SVGAGI. Trimming took 0 bases from V and 7 from J; bases not matched to a gene: 5. The chain's CDR3 is CASSYSTGGKGTQYF. Written as DNA, the CDR3 is TGTGCCAGCAGTTACTCGACAGGGGGCAAAGGGACCCAGTACTTC.

The rearrangement uses TRBV2 and TRBJ2-7; 9 bases line up with TRBD2. This CDR3 region has 13 residues. The ends lost 4 bases at V and 5 bases at J; junction bases unmatched: 3. CDR1 SNHLY and CDR2 FYNNEI come from the germline V gene. The CDR3 spells CASSGLAAHEQYF. The CDR3 DNA is TGTGCCAGCAGTGGACTAGCGGCCCACGAGCAGTACTTC.

This clonotype was recorded at least ten times. The chain joins TRBV28 to TRBJ2-1; possibly TRBD1 for D (5 bases). CDR3 length: 14 residues. The germline V gene encodes CDR1 MDHEN and CDR2 SYDVKM. Trimming left V 6 bases short and J 0 bases short, with 9 bases between. In nucleotides, the CDR3 is TGTGCCAGCAGCCGACAGAGCTCCTACAATGAGCAGTTCTTC. Its protein product is CASSRQSSYNEQFF.

This clonotype was found many times. V is TRBV12-3 or TRBV12-4 and J is TRBJ1-3; D gene unclear. The germline V and J ends were trimmed by 2 bases and 0 bases, with 11 bases remaining between them. The CDR3 sequence is 16 residues long. The chain's CDR3 is CASSLIGIPSGNTIYF. The CDR3 DNA is TGTGCCAGCAGTTTAATAGGGATTCCCTCTGGAAACACCATATATTTT.

Turning to this clonotype: A single base is all that separates this from a far larger clone, so a read error is likely. The CDR3 DNA sequence: TGTGCCAGCAGCCCTGACAGTGACACTGAAGCTTTCTTT. Amino acids: CASSPDSDTEAFF. The chain carries TRBV5-6 and TRBJ1-1; TRBD1 is a possible D gene (5 bases). CDR3 length equals 13 residues. Deletions cut 4 bases from V and 3 bases from J, with 10 bases between. CDR1 and CDR2 (germline): SGHDT, YYEEEE.

This clonotype was recorded a few times. The CDR3 region has the DNA TGTGCCAGCAGTTTAGGGGTTAGTCAGCCCCAGCATTTT. Its translation is CASSLGVSQPQHF. This chain connects TRBV12-3 or TRBV12-4 to TRBJ1-5, with no clear D. V lost 1 base, J lost 6 bases, and 7 bases lay in between. This CDR3 has 13 amino acids.

This clonotype occurred a few times. This chain uses TRBV6-2 or TRBV6-3 with TRBJ2-1; the D gene could be TRBD1 or TRBD2 (5 bases each). CDR1 and CDR2 from the germline V gene are MNHEY and SVGEGT. Between the trimmed V and J ends, which lost 7 bases and 2 bases, there was a span of 9 bases. This CDR3 is built from 13 residues. This CDR3 reads CASKRDPYNEQFF. Here the CDR3 DNA reads TGTGCCAGCAAACGGGACCCCTACAATGAGCAGTTCTTC.

This clonotype appeared many times. The chain employs TRBV7-2 and TRBJ2-1; TRBD2 agrees at 7 bases. V shed 5 bases and J 8 bases; nucleotides not matched to a gene: 6. Germline V lookup: CDR1 SGHTA, CDR2 FQGNSA. The CDR3 loop spans 13 amino acids. The CDR3 bases are TGTGCCAGCAGCACAAGCGGGGTCTATGAGCAGTTCTTC. Residues: CASSTSGVYEQFF.

J is TRBJ1-2 and V is TRBV6-5; weak D call: TRBD1 (6 bases). Deletions cut 6 bases from V and 7 bases from J, with 12 bases between. The CDR3 totals 12 residues. The germline V gene has CDR1 MNHEY and CDR2 SVGAGI. The CDR3, as DNA: TGTGCCAGCAGGCTCAGGGGTGGTGGCTACACCTTC. It encodes CASRLRGGGYTF.

Many counts were recorded for this clonotype. The rearrangement joins TRBV7-2 to TRBJ1-4; 8 bases line up with TRBD1. CDR1 and CDR2 from the germline V gene are SGHTA and FQGNSA. This CDR3 has 15 amino acids. The ends lost 2 bases at V and 5 bases at J; junction bases unmatched: 4. CDR3: CASSLQDRVNEKLFF. In DNA, the CDR3 is TGTGCCAGCAGCTTACAGGACAGGGTCAATGAAAAACTGTTTTTT. The variable domain in full, completed from reference TRBV7-2 and TRBJ1-4, reads GAGVSQSPSNKVTEKGKDVELRCDPISGHTALYWYRQSLGQGLEFLIYFQGNSAPDKSGLPSDRFSAERTGGSVSTLTIQRTQQEDSAVYLCASSLQDRVNEKLFFGSGTQLSVL.

The rearrangement joins TRBV2 to TRBJ1-2; no reliable D call. In germline, CDR1 is SNHLY, CDR2 FYNNEI. V gave up 7 bases and J gave up 7 bases, with 13 bases separating them. CDR3 length equals 12 residues. For the CDR3, the DNA is TGTGCCAGCACCCCGTCTCGCGGTGGCTACACCTTC. Protein: CASTPSRGGYTF.

This rearrangement joins TRBV6-2 or TRBV6-3 to TRBJ1-1; D is unclear. Per the germline V gene, CDR1 is MNHEY and CDR2 is SVGEGT. The CDR3 extends over 12 amino acids. With 5 bases removed from V and 9 bases from J, the gap between germline ends came to 13 bases. CDR3 region: CASSPPLRKAFF. As DNA, the CDR3 is TGTGCCAGCAGTCCCCCCCTCAGGAAAGCTTTCTTT.

The chain carries TRBV18 and TRBJ1-6; 7 bases align to TRBD1. This CDR3 has 14 residues. Per the germline V gene, CDR1 is KGHSH and CDR2 is LQKENI. Losses at the gene ends were 5 bases for V and 8 bases for J; bases not matched to a gene: 6. The CDR3 reads CASSSTGRDSPLHF. In DNA form, the CDR3 reads TGTGCCAGCTCATCGACAGGGAGGGATTCACCCCTCCACTTT.

The V gene is TRBV7-9, the J gene TRBJ1-4; possible D gene TRBD1, 5 bases. V was cut by 3 bases and J by 5 bases, with 10 bases left in between. Germline CDR1 reads SEHNR; CDR2 reads FQNEAQ (reference sequence). The CDR3 spans 14 residues. The CDR3 nucleotides are TGTGCCAGCAGCTTTACCCCAGGGAATGAAAAACTGTTTTTT. Amino acid sequence: CASSFTPGNEKLFF.

This clonotype was recorded a few times. V is TRBV28 and J is TRBJ1-1; TRBD1 matches 7 bases. The CDR3 runs 14 residues. CDR1 MDHEN and CDR2 SYDVKM come from the germline V gene. Losses at the gene ends were 6 bases for V and 1 base for J; bases not matched to a gene: 5. As DNA, the CDR3 is TGTGCCAGCAGGAAAGGGGGCACGAACACTGAAGCTTTCTTT. This translates into CASRKGGTNTEAFF. Using reference TRBV28 and TRBJ1-1 for the parts outside the CDR3, the full variable domain is DVKVTQSSRYLVKRTGEKVFLECVQDMDHENMFWYRQDPGLGLRLIYFSYDVKMKEKGDIPEGYSVSREKKERFSLILESASTNQTSMYLCASRKGGTNTEAFFGQGTRLTVV.

This clonotype turned up a few times. The rearrangement joins TRBV9 to TRBJ1-2; D not resolved. Germline lookup yields CDR1 SGDLS and CDR2 YYNGEE. V was clipped by 5 bases and J by 3 bases, with 11 bases between them. The CDR3 sequence is 13 residues long. CDR3 region: CASRAPADYGYTF. The CDR3 nucleotides read TGTGCCAGCAGGGCCCCGGCGGACTATGGCTACACCTTC.

This chain uses TRBV6-2 or TRBV6-3 with TRBJ2-7; D remains unclear. Trimming shortened V by 0 bases and J by 1 base, and 7 bases separated the two germline ends. The CDR3 runs to 14 residues. From germline, CDR1 is MNHEY and CDR2 SVGEGT. The CDR3 sequence is CASSYSARSYEQYF. Here the CDR3 DNA reads TGTGCCAGCAGTTACTCGGCCAGGTCCTACGAGCAGTACTTC.

The CDR3 DNA reads TGTGCCAGTGGGTACAGGGATGGGAACACTGAAGCTTTCTTT. Protein: CASGYRDGNTEAFF. The chain is built from TRBV19 and TRBJ1-1, with a weak D call TRBD1 (6 bases). Germline V gene sequence: CDR1 LNHDA, CDR2 SQIVND (reference sequence). V shed 8 bases and J shed 1 base, with 14 bases lying between them. The CDR3 loop spans 14 amino acids. Using reference TRBV19 and TRBJ1-1 for the parts outside the CDR3, the full variable domain is DGGITQSPKYLFRKEGQNVTLSCEQNLNHDAMYWYRQDPGQGLRLIYYSQIVNDFQKGDIAEGYSVSREKKESFPLTVTSAQKNPTAFYLCASGYRDGNTEAFFGQGTRLTVV.

This clonotype came up a few times. This chain connects TRBV5-4 to TRBJ2-1; D is unclear. CDR3 length: 13 residues. Germline CDR1 SGHNT, CDR2 YYREEE (reference sequence). V lost 0 bases and J lost 6, with 7 bases in between. CDR3 loop: CASSLATLNEQFF. The CDR3 DNA is TGTGCCAGCAGCTTGGCTACCCTCAATGAGCAGTTCTTC.